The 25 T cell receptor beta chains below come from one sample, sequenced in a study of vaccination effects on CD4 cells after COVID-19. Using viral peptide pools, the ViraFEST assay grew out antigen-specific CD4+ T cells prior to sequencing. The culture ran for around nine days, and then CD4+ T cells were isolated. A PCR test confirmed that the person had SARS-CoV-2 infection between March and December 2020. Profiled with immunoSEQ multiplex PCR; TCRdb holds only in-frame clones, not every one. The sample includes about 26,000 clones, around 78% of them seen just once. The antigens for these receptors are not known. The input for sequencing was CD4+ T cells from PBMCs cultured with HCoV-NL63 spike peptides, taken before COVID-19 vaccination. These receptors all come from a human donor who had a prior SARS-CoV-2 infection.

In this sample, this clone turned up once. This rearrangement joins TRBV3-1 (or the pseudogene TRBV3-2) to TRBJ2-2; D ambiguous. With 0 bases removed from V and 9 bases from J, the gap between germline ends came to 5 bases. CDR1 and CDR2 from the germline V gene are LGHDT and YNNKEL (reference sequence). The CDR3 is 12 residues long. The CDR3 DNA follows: TGTGCCAGCAGCCAAGAGGGTAGGGAGCTGTTTTTT. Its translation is CASSQEGRELFF.

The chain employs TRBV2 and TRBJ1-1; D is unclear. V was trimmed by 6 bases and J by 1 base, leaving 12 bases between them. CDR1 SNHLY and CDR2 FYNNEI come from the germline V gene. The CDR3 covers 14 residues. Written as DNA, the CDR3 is TGTGCCAGCAGCAGCCAAGCCGGGAACACTGAAGCTTTCTTT. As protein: CASSSQAGNTEAFF.

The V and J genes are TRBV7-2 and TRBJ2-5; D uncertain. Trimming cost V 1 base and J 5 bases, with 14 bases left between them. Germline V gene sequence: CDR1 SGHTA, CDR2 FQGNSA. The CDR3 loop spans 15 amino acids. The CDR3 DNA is TGTGCCAGCAGCTTAGGTGGGGTGGATTGGGAGACCCAGTACTTC. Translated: CASSLGGVDWETQYF.

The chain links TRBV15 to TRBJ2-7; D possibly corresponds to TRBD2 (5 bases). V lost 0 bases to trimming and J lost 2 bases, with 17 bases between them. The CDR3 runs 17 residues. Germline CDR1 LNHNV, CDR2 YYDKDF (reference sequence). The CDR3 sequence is CATSRDFPNIGTYEQYF. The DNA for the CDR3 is TGTGCCACCAGCAGAGATTTTCCCAACATCGGGACCTACGAGCAGTACTTC.

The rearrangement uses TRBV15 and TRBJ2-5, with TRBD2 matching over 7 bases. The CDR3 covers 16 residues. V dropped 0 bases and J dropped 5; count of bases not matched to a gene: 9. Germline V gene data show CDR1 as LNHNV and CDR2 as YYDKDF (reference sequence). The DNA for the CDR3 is TGTGCCACCAGCAGAGATTCGGGAGGCACGGGGGAGACCCAGTACTTC. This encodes CATSRDSGGTGETQYF. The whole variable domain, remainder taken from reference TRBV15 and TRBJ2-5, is DAMVIQNPRYQVTQFGKPVTLSCSQTLNHNVMYWYQQKSSQAPKLLFHYYDKDFNNEADTPDNFQSRRPNTSFCFLDIRSPGLGDTAMYLCATSRDSGGTGETQYFGPGTRLLVL.

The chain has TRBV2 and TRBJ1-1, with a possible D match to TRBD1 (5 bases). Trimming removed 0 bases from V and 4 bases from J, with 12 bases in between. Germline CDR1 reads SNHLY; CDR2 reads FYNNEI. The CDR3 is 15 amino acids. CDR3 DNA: TGTGCCAGCAGTGAAGCGCTTCGAGGGACCACTGAAGCTTTCTTT. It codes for CASSEALRGTTEAFF.

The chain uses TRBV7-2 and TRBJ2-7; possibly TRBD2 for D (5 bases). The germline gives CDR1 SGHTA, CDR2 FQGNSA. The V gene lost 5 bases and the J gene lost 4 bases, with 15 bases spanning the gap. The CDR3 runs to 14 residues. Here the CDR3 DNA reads TGTGCCAGCAGCCCTAGCAGGCTGAATTACGAGCAGTACTTC. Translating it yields CASSPSRLNYEQYF.

The CDR3 here is CASSLLIQGNNEQFF. CDR3 DNA sequence: TGCGCCAGCAGCTTGTTGATTCAGGGGAACAATGAGCAGTTCTTC. The chain carries TRBV5-1 and TRBJ2-1; D might be TRBD1 (6 bases). There are 15 residues in the CDR3. Germline CDR1 reads SGHRS; CDR2 reads YFSETQ. The germline V and J ends were trimmed by 1 base and 5 bases, with 13 bases remaining between them. Full variable domain (rest looked up from reference TRBV5-1 and TRBJ2-1): KAGVTQTPRYLIKTRGQQVTLSCSPISGHRSVSWYQQTPGQGLQFLFEYFSETQRNKGNFPGRFSGRQFSNSRSEMNVSTLELGDSALYLCASSLLIQGNNEQFFGPGTRLTVL.

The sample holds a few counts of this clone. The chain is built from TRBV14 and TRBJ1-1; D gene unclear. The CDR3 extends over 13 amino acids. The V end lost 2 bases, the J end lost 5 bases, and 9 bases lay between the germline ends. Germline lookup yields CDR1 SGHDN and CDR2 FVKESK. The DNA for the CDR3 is TGTGCCAGCAGCCAAAACGAGGGAACTGAAGCTTTCTTT. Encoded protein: CASSQNEGTEAFF.

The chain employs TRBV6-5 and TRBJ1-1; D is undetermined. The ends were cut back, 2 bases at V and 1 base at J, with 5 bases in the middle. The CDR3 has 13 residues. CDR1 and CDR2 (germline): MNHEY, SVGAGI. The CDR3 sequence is CASSYQRNTEAFF. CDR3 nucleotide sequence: TGTGCCAGCAGTTACCAGAGGAACACTGAAGCTTTCTTT.

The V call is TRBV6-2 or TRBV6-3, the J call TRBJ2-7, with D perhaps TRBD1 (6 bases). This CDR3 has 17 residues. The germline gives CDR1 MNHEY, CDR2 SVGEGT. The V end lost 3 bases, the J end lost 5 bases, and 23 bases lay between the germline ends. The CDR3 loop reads CASSYGPLGGGADEQYF. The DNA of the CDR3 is TGTGCCAGCAGTTATGGACCTTTAGGTGGGGGCGCGGACGAGCAGTACTTC.

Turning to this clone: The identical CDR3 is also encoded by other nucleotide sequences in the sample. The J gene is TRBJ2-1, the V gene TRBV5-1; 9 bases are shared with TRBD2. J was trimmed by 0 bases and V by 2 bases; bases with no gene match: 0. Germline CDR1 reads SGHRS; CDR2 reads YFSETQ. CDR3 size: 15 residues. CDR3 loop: CASSFSGSSYNEQFF. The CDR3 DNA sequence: TGCGCCAGCAGCTTTAGCGGGAGCTCCTACAATGAGCAGTTCTTC.

The DNA of the CDR3 is TGTGCCAGCAGTGGGGTTAGCGGTTCCGGGGAGCTGTTTTTT. This encodes CASSGVSGSGELFF. The V gene is TRBV2, the J gene TRBJ2-2; D perhaps matches TRBD2 (6 bases). There are 14 residues in the CDR3. The germline V and J ends were trimmed by 4 bases and 6 bases, with 12 bases remaining between them. Germline V lookup: CDR1 SNHLY, CDR2 FYNNEI.

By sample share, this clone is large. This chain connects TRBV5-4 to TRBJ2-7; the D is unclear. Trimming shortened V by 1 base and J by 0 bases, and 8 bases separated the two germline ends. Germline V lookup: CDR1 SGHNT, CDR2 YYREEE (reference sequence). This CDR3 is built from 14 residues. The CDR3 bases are TGTGCCAGCAGCTTGTTAGGGATCTCCTACGAGCAGTACTTC. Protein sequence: CASSLLGISYEQYF.

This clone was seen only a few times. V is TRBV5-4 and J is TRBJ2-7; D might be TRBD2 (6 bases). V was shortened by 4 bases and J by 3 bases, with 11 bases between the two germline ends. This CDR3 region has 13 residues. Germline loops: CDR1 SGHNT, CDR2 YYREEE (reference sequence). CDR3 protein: CASSPGDLYEQYF. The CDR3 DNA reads TGTGCCAGCAGCCCGGGAGACCTCTACGAGCAGTACTTC.

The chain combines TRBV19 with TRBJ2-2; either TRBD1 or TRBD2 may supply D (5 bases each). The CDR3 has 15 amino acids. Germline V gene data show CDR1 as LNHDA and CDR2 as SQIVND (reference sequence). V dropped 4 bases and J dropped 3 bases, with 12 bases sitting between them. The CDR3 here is CASSRDGGYTGELFF. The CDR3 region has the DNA TGTGCCAGTAGTAGGGACGGCGGTTACACCGGGGAGCTGTTTTTT.

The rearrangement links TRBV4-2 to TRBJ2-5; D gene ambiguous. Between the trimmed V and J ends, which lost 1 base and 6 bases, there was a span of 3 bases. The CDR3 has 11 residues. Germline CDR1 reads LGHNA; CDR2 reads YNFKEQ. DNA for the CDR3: TGTGCCAGCAGCCAAGCTCAGACCCAGTACTTC. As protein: CASSQAQTQYF.

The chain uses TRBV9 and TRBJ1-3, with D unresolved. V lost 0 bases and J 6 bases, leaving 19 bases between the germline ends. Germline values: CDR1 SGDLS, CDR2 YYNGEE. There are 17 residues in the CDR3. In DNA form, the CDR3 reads TGTGCCAGCAGCGTAGAGGGCTCCGTGGGGTTACTAAACACCATATATTTT. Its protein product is CASSVEGSVGLLNTIYF.

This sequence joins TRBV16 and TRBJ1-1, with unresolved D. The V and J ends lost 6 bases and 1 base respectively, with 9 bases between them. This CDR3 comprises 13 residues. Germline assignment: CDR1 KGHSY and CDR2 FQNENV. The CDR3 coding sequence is TGTGCCAGCAGTCAAACACCGAACACTGAAGCTTTCTTT. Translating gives CASSQTPNTEAFF.

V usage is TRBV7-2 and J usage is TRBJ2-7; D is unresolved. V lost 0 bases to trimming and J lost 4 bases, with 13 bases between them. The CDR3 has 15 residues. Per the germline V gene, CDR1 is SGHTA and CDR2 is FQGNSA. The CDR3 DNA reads TGTGCCAGCAGCTTAGCCGAGTTCAGCATATACGAGCAGTACTTC. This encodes CASSLAEFSIYEQYF.

DNA of the CDR3: TGTGCCAGCAGCTCGACCCCCCCCGGGGGATTCTGGTTCTTC. The encoded protein is CASSSTPPGGFWFF. The chain has TRBV7-2 and TRBJ2-1; TRBD2 might be the D (6 bases). The CDR3 consists of 14 residues. V was shortened by 4 bases and J by 15 bases, with 22 bases between the two germline ends. The germline CDR1 and CDR2 sequences are SGHTA and FQGNSA.

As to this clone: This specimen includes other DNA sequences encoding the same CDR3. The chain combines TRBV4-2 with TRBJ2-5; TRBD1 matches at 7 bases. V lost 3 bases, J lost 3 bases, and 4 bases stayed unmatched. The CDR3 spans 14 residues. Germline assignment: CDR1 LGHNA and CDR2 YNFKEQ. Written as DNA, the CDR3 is TGTGCCAGCAGCCAGGGGACAGCGAAAGAGACCCAGTACTTC. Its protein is CASSQGTAKETQYF.

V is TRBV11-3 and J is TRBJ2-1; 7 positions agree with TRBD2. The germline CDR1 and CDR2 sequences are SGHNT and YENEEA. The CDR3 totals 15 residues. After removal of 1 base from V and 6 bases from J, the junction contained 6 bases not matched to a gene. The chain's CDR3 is CASSLGGSLSNEQFF. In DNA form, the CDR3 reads TGTGCCAGCAGCTTAGGCGGGAGTCTCAGCAATGAGCAGTTCTTC.

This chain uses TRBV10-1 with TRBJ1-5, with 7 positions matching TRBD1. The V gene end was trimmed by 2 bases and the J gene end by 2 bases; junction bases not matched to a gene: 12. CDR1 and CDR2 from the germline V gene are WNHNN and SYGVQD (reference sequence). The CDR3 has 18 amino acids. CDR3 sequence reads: CASSERGHKGLGNQPQHF. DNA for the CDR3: TGCGCCAGCAGTGAGAGGGGGCACAAGGGCCTGGGCAATCAGCCCCAGCATTTT.

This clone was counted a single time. The CDR3 DNA sequence: TGTGCCAGCAGCTTAGGGGCAGACAGGCAGGGGACCCAGTACTTC. Encoded protein: CASSLGADRQGTQYF. The J gene is TRBJ2-5, the V gene TRBV7-3, with D possibly matching TRBD1 (6 bases). CDR1 SGHTA and CDR2 FQGTGA come from the germline V gene. V was pared by 2 bases and J by 7 bases, with 17 bases between. The CDR3 is 15 amino acids.